This TCR beta chain derives from a study of shared clonotypes between healthy human individuals. For the study at large: Three plates each covered CD4 naive and memory; CD8 naive two, CD8 memory one.

Sequenced by immunoSEQ multiplex PCR; TCRdb stores in-frame clones only, minus some. The sample contains 2 million or so clones, 95% of which appear only once. The study, taken as a whole, reports: The generation probabilities recorded for non-shared clonotypes fell below those of clonotypes shared by all four donors.

With regard to this clone: What it binds is not known.

CDR1 and CDR2 from the germline V gene are SEHNR and FQNEAQ (reference sequence). Trimming removed 5 bases from V and 4 bases from J, with 15 bases in between. The CDR3 spans 14 residues. This chain joins TRBV7-9 and TRBJ2-7, with a possible D match to TRBD1 (6 bases). The sample taken for sequencing was naive CD4+ T cells sorted from blood. As for subset: CD45RA+ positively selected. This TCR was sampled from a young man in good health. The CDR3 is CASSPRTVLYEQYF. CDR3 nucleotides: TGTGCCAGCAGCCCAAGGACAGTACTGTACGAGCAGTACTTC.